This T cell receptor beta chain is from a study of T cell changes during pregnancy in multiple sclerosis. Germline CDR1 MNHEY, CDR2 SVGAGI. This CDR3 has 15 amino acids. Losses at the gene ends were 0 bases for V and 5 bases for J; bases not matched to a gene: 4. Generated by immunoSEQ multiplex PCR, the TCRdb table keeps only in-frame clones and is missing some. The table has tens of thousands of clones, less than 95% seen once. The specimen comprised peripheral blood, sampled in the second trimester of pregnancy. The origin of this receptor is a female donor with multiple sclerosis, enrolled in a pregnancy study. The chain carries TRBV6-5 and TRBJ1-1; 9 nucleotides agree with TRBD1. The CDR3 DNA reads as TGTGCCAGCAGTTACTCGTTGACAGGGGGAACTGAAGCTTTCTTT. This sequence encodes CASSYSLTGGTEAFF.